This T cell receptor beta chain derives from a study of cytomegalovirus exposure and HLA in healthy donors. Whole-study results and caveats: Rarity held for most TCR sequences, but there were some public TCRs that occurred in many donors. Later work showed greater clonal expansion in HLA-associated TCR beta chains than in equally common others. In a later analysis, a missense DCLRE1C variant was linked to TCR beta V- and J-gene trimming. A list of 150 to 200 TCR beta chains associated with cytomegalovirus was given.

With respect to this clone: As yet, its antigen is unknown.

PCR was performed using 60 Vbeta and 13 Jbeta primers. Some clones are missing from TCRdb's copy, which holds only in-frame ones; the method was immunoSEQ multiplex PCR. The table records approximately 100,000 clones, 70% to 80% of them present only once. The germline CDR1 and CDR2 sequences are MNHEY and SVGAGI. The V and J ends lost 0 bases and 2 bases respectively, with 9 bases between them. This CDR3 contains 15 residues. This TCR was sampled from a female donor in good health and CMV-seropositive. Sequences were obtained from PBMCs. The V and J genes are TRBV6-5 and TRBJ2-3; D remains ambiguous. For the CDR3, the DNA is TGTGCCAGCAGTTACTCGTCCTTATCCACAGATACGCAGTATTTT. Translation: CASSYSSLSTDTQYF.